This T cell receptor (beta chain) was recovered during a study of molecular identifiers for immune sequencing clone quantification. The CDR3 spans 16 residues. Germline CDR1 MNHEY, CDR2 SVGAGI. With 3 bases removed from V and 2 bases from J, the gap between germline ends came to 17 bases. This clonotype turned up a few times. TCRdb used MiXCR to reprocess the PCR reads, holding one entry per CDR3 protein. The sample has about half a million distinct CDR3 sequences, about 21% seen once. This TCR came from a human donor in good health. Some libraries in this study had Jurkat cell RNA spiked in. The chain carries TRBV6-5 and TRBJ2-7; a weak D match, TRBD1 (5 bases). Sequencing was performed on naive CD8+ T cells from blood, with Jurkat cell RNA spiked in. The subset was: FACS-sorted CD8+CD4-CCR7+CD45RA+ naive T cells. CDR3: CASSYGAYTDTYEQYF. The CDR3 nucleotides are TGTGCCAGCAGTTATGGGGCTTACACTGATACCTACGAGCAGTACTTC.